These 23 T cell receptor beta chains came from one sample sequenced in a study of human T cells and chemical hapten exposure. Extraction yielded total RNA from whole blood (unfractionated). TCRdb re-analysed the 5' RACE reads in MiXCR, keeping a single row per CDR3 protein. The repertoire has about 110,000 distinct CDR3 sequences, approximately 20% of them found once; the top ten carry around 3%. The receptors derive from a human donor in good health.

The gene calls are TRBV20-1 and TRBJ2-5, with TRBD1 identical over 11 bases. Germline CDR1 DFQATT, CDR2 SNEGSKA (reference sequence). This CDR3 has 15 amino acids. V trimming: 1 base; J trimming: 3 bases; junction bases outside the gene matches: 4. CDR3 residues: CSARGGQGVEETQYF. CDR3 sequence (DNA): TGCAGTGCTAGAGGGGGACAGGGGGTAGAAGAGACCCAGTACTTC.

The chain has TRBV7-3 and TRBJ1-2, with D tentatively TRBD1 (5 bases). Trimming left V 0 bases short and J 3 bases short, with 14 bases between. CDR1 SGHTA and CDR2 FQGTGA come from the germline V gene. The CDR3 totals 16 residues. The CDR3 loop reads CASSLTPGTGYYGYTF. CDR3 sequence (DNA): TGTGCCAGCAGCTTAACGCCAGGGACGGGGTACTATGGCTACACCTTC.

The table lists this clonotype with many counts. The chain recombines TRBV18 with TRBJ2-5; D is ambiguous. The CDR3 is 15 amino acids. Germline V lookup: CDR1 KGHSH, CDR2 LQKENI. Trimming removed 0 bases at V and 1 base at J, with 9 bases between. The CDR3 reads CASSPPNTAQETQYF. The CDR3, as DNA: TGTGCCAGCTCACCACCGAACACTGCCCAAGAGACCCAGTACTTC.

This clonotype was counted a few times. The chain joins TRBV11-2 to TRBJ2-3; 7 bases agree with TRBD1. The V and J ends lost 11 bases and 1 base, in that order; junction bases with no gene match: 3. The germline V gene encodes CDR1 SGHAT and CDR2 FQNNGV. This CDR3 contains 12 residues. This chain's CDR3 is CASQGGTDTQYF. The CDR3 DNA reads TGTGCCTCCCAGGGGGGCACAGATACGCAGTATTTT.

The rearrangement joins TRBV2 to TRBJ2-4; D perhaps matches TRBD2 (5 bases). The germline CDR1 and CDR2 sequences are SNHLY and FYNNEI. The V end was cut by 6 bases, the J end by 9 bases, with 15 bases between. The CDR3 contains 13 residues. CDR3 nucleotides: TGTGCCAGCAGCGGAGCTGGGAGAGGCATTCAGTACTTC. Translated: CASSGAGRGIQYF.

The chain couples TRBV2 to TRBJ1-5, with D perhaps matching TRBD1 (6 bases). CDR3 length: 17 residues. Germline values: CDR1 SNHLY, CDR2 FYNNEI. The V and J ends lost 1 base and 3 bases respectively, with 16 bases between them. CDR3 in amino acids: CASSEEPVGQNNQPQHF. The CDR3 nucleotides read TGTGCCAGCAGTGAAGAGCCAGTAGGACAGAACAATCAGCCCCAGCATTTT. Variable domain in full (rest from reference TRBV2 and TRBJ1-5): EPEVTQTPSHQVTQMGQEVILRCVPISNHLYFYWYRQILGQKVEFLVSFYNNEISEKSEIFDDQFSVERPDGSNFTLKIRSTKLEDSAMYFCASSEEPVGQNNQPQHFGDGTRLSIL.

The V call is TRBV7-3, the J call TRBJ2-5; TRBD2 aligns across 9 bases. V lost 5 bases, J lost 4 bases, and 8 bases stayed unmatched. The germline gives CDR1 SGHTA, CDR2 FQGTGA. CDR3 length: 15 amino acids. The CDR3 reads CASSPQAGGAETQYF. The CDR3 DNA follows: TGTGCCAGCAGCCCCCAAGCGGGAGGCGCAGAGACCCAGTACTTC.

This clonotype has more than one count but fewer than ten. The chain employs TRBV29-1 and TRBJ2-1; 11 bases map to TRBD1. Trimming cost V 4 bases and J 7 bases; bases outside gene matches: 12. The V gene's germline CDR1 is SQVTM and CDR2 ANQGSEA. CDR3 length equals 16 residues. CDR3 in DNA: TGCAGCGTTGTAGCCCAACGGACAGGGGGCCGTAATGAGCAGTTCTTC. Encoded protein: CSVVAQRTGGRNEQFF.

This clonotype was detected only a few times. The chain is built from TRBV4-2 and TRBJ1-5; D not certain. The CDR3 has 15 amino acids. The V end was cut by 0 bases, the J end by 1 base, with 7 bases between. Germline V gene data show CDR1 as LGHNA and CDR2 as YNFKEQ. In DNA, the CDR3 is TGTGCCAGCAGCCAAGATCCCAGGAGCAATCAGCCCCAGCATTTT. Amino acids: CASSQDPRSNQPQHF.

The J gene is TRBJ2-7, the V gene TRBV24-1, with D maybe TRBD2 (5 bases). Germline V gene lookup returns CDR1 KGHDR and CDR2 SFDVKD. This CDR3 region has 14 residues. V was clipped by 3 bases and J by 0 bases, with 8 bases between them. The CDR3 region has the DNA TGTGCCACCAGTGATCCCCGGGACTCCTACGAGCAGTACTTC. Translation gives CATSDPRDSYEQYF.

The chain carries TRBV24-1 and TRBJ2-1; TRBD2 matches at 10 bases. J gave up 7 bases and V 3 bases, and 5 bases lay outside the gene matches. Germline loops: CDR1 KGHDR, CDR2 SFDVKD. The CDR3 is 15 residues long. CDR3 sequence: CATSDQREGQNEQFF. The CDR3 nucleotides are TGTGCCACCAGTGATCAGCGGGAGGGCCAGAATGAGCAGTTCTTC.

This clonotype was seen only a few times. The J gene is TRBJ2-1, the V gene TRBV25-1; 13 bases are a match to TRBD2. Germline V CDR1 and CDR2: MGHDK, SYGVNS. V trimming: 3 bases; J trimming: 12 bases; junction bases outside the gene matches: 5. The CDR3 contains 14 residues. Here the CDR3 reads CASSEGLAGTGQFF. CDR3 DNA: TGTGCCAGCAGTGAGGGACTAGCGGGAACGGGGCAGTTCTTC.

In DNA form, the CDR3 reads TGTGCCAGCAGTCGACTAGCGGGAGGCCCGGGGGAGACCCAGTACTTC. Residues: CASSRLAGGPGETQYF. V gene TRBV14 combines with J gene TRBJ2-5; 13 positions match TRBD2. V was pared by 6 bases and J by 5 bases, with 9 bases of the junction left unmatched. Germline V gene sequence: CDR1 SGHDN, CDR2 FVKESK. The CDR3 is 16 residues long.

Only a few counts were recorded for this clonotype. The chain is built from TRBV7-3 and TRBJ2-5, with 7 bases fitting TRBD2. The J segment lost 4 bases and the V segment lost 4 bases, leaving 3 bases of the junction unmatched. Germline CDR1 SGHTA, CDR2 FQGTGA. This CDR3 has 13 residues. In DNA form, the CDR3 reads TGTGCCAGCAGCTCTAGACTAGCAGAGACCCAGTACTTC. Translated: CASSSRLAETQYF.

This clonotype was seen only a few times. The V call is TRBV11-2, the J call TRBJ2-7; TRBD2 agrees at 13 bases. The V segment lost 5 bases and the J segment 0 bases; nucleotides outside the gene matches: 1. The CDR3 runs 15 residues. The germline CDR1 and CDR2 sequences are SGHAT and FQNNGV. The CDR3 reads CASSGTSGVSYEQYF. Written as DNA, the CDR3 is TGTGCCAGCAGCGGGACTAGCGGGGTCTCCTACGAGCAGTACTTC.

This clonotype was recorded a few times. The gene calls are TRBV7-9 and TRBJ1-6, with 12 positions matching TRBD1. J lost 7 bases, V lost 5 bases, and 6 bases had no gene match. Germline CDR1 is SEHNR and CDR2 is FQNEAQ (reference sequence). The CDR3 runs to 16 residues. Here the CDR3 reads CASSGDRGRINSPLHF. The CDR3 bases are TGTGCCAGCAGCGGGGACAGGGGGCGGATAAATTCACCCCTCCACTTT.

This clonotype was counted at least ten times. The chain uses TRBV28 and TRBJ1-1; no firm D call. The CDR3 extends over 12 amino acids. In germline, CDR1 is MDHEN, CDR2 SYDVKM. Trimming took 3 bases from V and 1 from J, leaving 3 bases between them. CDR3: CASSFRNTEAFF. DNA for the CDR3: TGTGCCAGCAGTTTCAGGAACACTGAAGCTTTCTTT. Drawing the rest from reference TRBV28 and TRBJ1-1, the complete variable domain is DVKVTQSSRYLVKRTGEKVFLECVQDMDHENMFWYRQDPGLGLRLIYFSYDVKMKEKGDIPEGYSVSREKKERFSLILESASTNQTSMYLCASSFRNTEAFFGQGTRLTVV.

V usage is TRBV29-1 and J usage is TRBJ1-2, with D uncertain. Germline V lookup: CDR1 SQVTM, CDR2 ANQGSEA. CDR3 length equals 13 residues. Trimming shortened V by 1 base and J by 3 bases, and 9 bases separated the two germline ends. The CDR3 reads CSVEGPGDYGYTF. As DNA, the CDR3 is TGCAGCGTTGAAGGGCCGGGAGACTATGGCTACACCTTC.

This chain joins TRBV28 and TRBJ2-7; D tentatively reads TRBD1 or TRBD2 (6 bases each). Trimming left V 3 bases short and J 1 base short, with 37 bases between. CDR1 is MDHEN and CDR2 is SYDVKM in the germline V gene. The CDR3 is made up of 23 amino acids. CDR3 DNA sequence: TGTGCCAGCAGTTTTTTGGTCCCCAAACGGCGAGCAGTTTGGGGGGCCCTGTCCTACGAGCAGTACTTC. Its translation: CASSFLVPKRRAVWGALSYEQYF.

This clonotype has only a few counts. The V gene is TRBV28, the J gene TRBJ2-7, with TRBD2 identical over 15 bases. After removal of 5 bases from V and 6 bases from J, the junction contained 17 bases not matched to a gene. In germline, CDR1 is MDHEN, CDR2 SYDVKM. The CDR3 covers 19 residues. CDR3 DNA sequence: TGTGCCAGCAGTACACCCCCAGCCGGACTAGCGGGAGGGCACGGCGAGCAGTACTTC. It yields the protein CASSTPPAGLAGGHGEQYF.

Only a few counts were recorded for this clonotype. This chain links TRBV10-3 with TRBJ2-3, with 10 bases fitting TRBD2. The CDR3 totals 16 residues. Per germline, CDR1 ENHRY and CDR2 SYGVKD. V lost 3 bases, J lost 5 bases, and 8 bases stayed unmatched. The CDR3 bases are TGTGCCATCAGTGAAGCCCTAGCGGGAGTCATAGATACGCAGTATTTT. Amino acid sequence: CAISEALAGVIDTQYF.

This sequence joins TRBV24-1 and TRBJ1-5, with D unclear. This CDR3 comprises 13 residues. Germline CDR1 KGHDR, CDR2 SFDVKD. Trimming shortened V by 5 bases and J by 2 bases, and 6 bases separated the two germline ends. CDR3 sequence reads: CATSVEGNQPQHF. In nucleotides, the CDR3 is TGTGCCACCAGTGTTGAGGGCAATCAGCCCCAGCATTTT.

A few counts support this clonotype. The chain recombines TRBV29-1 with TRBJ2-4; no definite D call. The length of the CDR3 is 14 residues. The V and J ends lost 5 bases and 0 bases respectively, with 11 bases between them. CDR1 SQVTM and CDR2 ANQGSEA come from the germline V gene. The CDR3: CSVLPTVAKNIQYF. Written as DNA, the CDR3 is TGCAGCGTTCTGCCCACGGTAGCCAAAAACATTCAGTACTTC.